These 30 T cell receptor beta chains were sequenced from one sample in a study of cytomegalovirus exposure and HLA in healthy donors. The PCR employed 60 Vbeta primers together with 13 Jbeta primers. The data were produced by immunoSEQ multiplex PCR, yet TCRdb's version contains in-frame clones alone and is incomplete. The sample shows about 110,000 clones, about three quarters of them seen only once. The specimen sequenced was PBMCs. The receptors stem from a woman in her sixties in good health and CMV-seropositive.

V usage is TRBV19 and J usage is TRBJ2-7; D possibly corresponds to TRBD2 (5 bases). V was shortened by 4 bases and J by 3 bases, with 16 bases between the two germline ends. Germline loops: CDR1 LNHDA, CDR2 SQIVND (reference sequence). The CDR3 runs 15 residues. DNA of the CDR3: TGTGCCAGTAGTAGGACGAGCGGAAACCGCTACGAGCAGTACTTC. Amino acid sequence: CASSRTSGNRYEQYF.

The rearrangement joins TRBV29-1 to TRBJ2-5, with 11 bases aligning to TRBD1. Losses at the gene ends were 6 bases for V and 5 bases for J; bases not matched to a gene: 8. Germline-derived CDR1 and CDR2 are SQVTM and ANQGSEA. The CDR3 runs 14 residues. CDR3 bases: TGCAGCGTCAAGGGACAGGGGGGCGGCGAGACCCAGTACTTC. Protein: CSVKGQGGGETQYF.

The rearrangement joins TRBV5-4 to TRBJ2-5; D may be TRBD2 (5 bases). The CDR3 totals 14 residues. Trimming removed 4 bases at V and 3 bases at J, with 13 bases between. CDR1 SGHNT and CDR2 YYREEE come from the germline V gene (reference sequence). CDR3 bases: TGTGCCAGCAGCCCCCAACGGGAAGAAGAGACCCAGTACTTC. It yields the protein CASSPQREEETQYF.

The gene calls are TRBV6-6 and TRBJ2-5; tentative D call: TRBD1 (5 bases). The CDR3 runs 16 residues. V lost 4 bases to trimming and J lost 2 bases, with 17 bases between them. The germline V gene encodes CDR1 MNHNY and CDR2 SVGAGI (reference sequence). This chain's CDR3 is CASSWPGHKNQETQYF. The CDR3 region has the DNA TGTGCCAGCAGTTGGCCAGGACATAAGAATCAAGAGACCCAGTACTTC.

The table lists this clone with a few counts. The chain's CDR3 is CATHLAGSLYTEAFF. Here the CDR3 DNA reads TGTGCCACCCACCTAGCGGGTAGTTTGTACACTGAAGCTTTCTTT. The J gene is TRBJ1-1, the V gene TRBV6-5; no clear D gene. CDR3 size: 15 residues. From germline, CDR1 is MNHEY and CDR2 SVGAGI. Trimming cost V 10 bases and J 3 bases, with 21 bases left between them.

This chain links TRBV10-3 with TRBJ2-7, with 9 bases aligning to TRBD1. Germline CDR1 ENHRY, CDR2 SYGVKD. This CDR3 comprises 14 residues. After removal of 4 bases from V and 6 bases from J, the junction contained 7 bases not matched to a gene. The CDR3 bases are TGTGCCATCAGTGTCGGGACAGGGCAGGTCGAGCAGTACTTC. Amino acids: CAISVGTGQVEQYF.

The chain employs TRBV15 and TRBJ1-2; D might be TRBD1 (5 bases). There are 12 residues in the CDR3. The V end lost 5 bases, the J end lost 8 bases, and 12 bases lay between the germline ends. The germline CDR1 and CDR2 sequences are LNHNV and YYDKDF (reference sequence). The chain's CDR3 is CATSGGGIGYTF. CDR3 DNA: TGTGCCACCAGCGGTGGGGGGATCGGCTACACCTTC.

This clone was counted between two and nine times. J is TRBJ2-2 and V is TRBV5-1, with 9 bases lining up with TRBD2. CDR3 length equals 17 residues. Germline CDR1 reads SGHRS; CDR2 reads YFSETQ. With V trimmed by 1 base and J by 5 bases, 9 bases remained unmatched. CDR3 nucleotides: TGCGCCAGCAGCTTGATGGCGGGAGGGCCTCTTACCGGGGAGCTGTTTTTT. It specifies CASSLMAGGPLTGELFF.

This clone was detected only a few times. Here the CDR3 DNA reads TGTGCCAGTGATGGACAGGGGAGCAATCAGCCCCAGCATTTT. The encoded protein is CASDGQGSNQPQHF. The chain combines TRBV6-4 with TRBJ1-5; TRBD1 agrees at 9 bases. With 9 bases clipped from V and 1 base from J, the junction kept 4 bases outside the gene matches. Germline lookup yields CDR1 MRHNA and CDR2 SNTAGT. This CDR3 region has 14 residues.

The rearrangement links TRBV16 to TRBJ1-2, with TRBD1 as a possible D gene (5 bases). The CDR3 totals 14 residues. Germline V CDR1 and CDR2: KGHSY, FQNENV. V was trimmed by 0 bases and J by 8 bases, leaving 13 bases between them. The CDR3 reads CASSQSTGMWGYTF. CDR3 sequence (DNA): TGTGCCAGCAGCCAATCCACAGGCATGTGGGGCTACACCTTC.

The V call is TRBV30, the J call TRBJ2-1, with 11 bases identical to TRBD2. CDR1 and CDR2 (germline): GTSNPN, SVGIG (reference sequence). The CDR3 extends over 16 amino acids. The V segment lost 4 bases and the J segment 8 bases; nucleotides outside the gene matches: 13. For the CDR3, the DNA is TGTGCCTGGACCACCCCGGGACTAGCGGTTCTACATGAGCAGTTCTTC. Its protein product is CAWTTPGLAVLHEQFF.

As DNA, the CDR3 is TGTGCCAGCAGCACCGCGGACAGCTCCTACGAGCAGTACTTC. Encoded protein: CASSTADSSYEQYF. The J gene is TRBJ2-5, the V gene TRBV9, with TRBD1 as a possible D gene (6 bases). The J call may not be correct, given that the DNA end is closer to TRBJ2-7. The V gene's germline CDR1 is SGDLS and CDR2 YYNGEE. The CDR3 has 14 amino acids.

This chain connects TRBV10-3 to TRBJ2-1, with 8 positions matching TRBD1. Germline V gene data show CDR1 as ENHRY and CDR2 as SYGVKD. The V gene end was trimmed by 10 bases and the J gene end by 0 bases; junction bases not matched to a gene: 5. The CDR3 is 14 residues long. The CDR3 DNA reads TGTGCCACGTACAGGGGGGACTCCTACAATGAGCAGTTCTTC. This sequence encodes CATYRGDSYNEQFF.

The genes are TRBV4-1 and TRBJ2-7; 7 bases fit TRBD2. J lost 7 bases, V lost 4 bases, and 19 bases had no gene match. Germline values: CDR1 MGHRA, CDR2 YSYEKL. The CDR3 extends over 17 amino acids. CDR3 coding DNA: TGCGCCAGCAGCCGTCAAATGAGCGGGAAAGAAAGGAGGGAGCAGTACTTC. Its translation: CASSRQMSGKERREQYF.

This chain connects TRBV19 to TRBJ1-5; D call uncertain. From germline, CDR1 is LNHDA and CDR2 SQIVND (reference sequence). There are 16 residues in the CDR3. Trimming took off 5 bases at V and 5 bases at J, with 19 bases between the two ends. Here the CDR3 reads CASSRRSGKKDQPQHF. The CDR3 DNA is TGTGCCAGTAGTCGTCGGTCCGGGAAGAAAGATCAGCCCCAGCATTTT.

The table lists this clone with a count of one. The chain carries TRBV5-8 and TRBJ1-5; the D is unclear. Germline lookup yields CDR1 SGHTS and CDR2 YDEGEE. V lost 1 base, J lost 0 bases, and 5 bases lay in between. The CDR3 length is 14 residues. The CDR3 nucleotides read TGTGCCAGCAGCTTGAAATATAGCAATCAGCCCCAGCATTTT. This gives the protein CASSLKYSNQPQHF. The full variable domain, rest sourced from reference TRBV5-8 and TRBJ1-5, is EAGVTQSPTHLIKTRGQQATLRCSPISGHTSVYWYQQALGLGLQFLLWYDEGEERNRGNFPPRFSGRQFPNYSSELNVNALELEDSALYLCASSLKYSNQPQHFGDGTRLSIL.

The chain uses TRBV5-4 and TRBJ1-5; 10 bases map to TRBD1. Trimming cost V 4 bases and J 6 bases; bases outside gene matches: 7. This CDR3 is 15 amino acids long. CDR1 and CDR2 from the germline V gene are SGHNT and YYREEE (reference sequence). The CDR3 protein is CASSPDRGPSQPQHF. CDR3 in DNA: TGTGCCAGCAGCCCCGACAGGGGGCCCAGTCAGCCCCAGCATTTT. Looking up the rest from reference TRBV5-4 and TRBJ1-5 gives the full variable domain: ETGVTQSPTHLIKTRGQQVTLRCSSQSGHNTVSWYQQALGQGPQFIFQYYREEENGRGNFPPRFSGLQFPNYSSELNVNALELDDSALYLCASSPDRGPSQPQHFGDGTRLSIL.

This clone is a singleton in its sample. The CDR3, as DNA: TGTGCCAGCTCACCATCCCAGGGGGTCTATGGCTACACCTTC. Residues: CASSPSQGVYGYTF. The chain joins TRBV18 to TRBJ1-2; TRBD1 matches 7 bases. Germline CDR1 KGHSH, CDR2 LQKENI. The CDR3 loop spans 14 amino acids. V gave up 2 bases and J gave up 4 bases; unmatched junction bases: 4.

This chain links TRBV18 with TRBJ2-7, with a weak D call TRBD1 (5 bases). Trimming took off 2 bases at V and 5 bases at J, with 13 bases between the two ends. Per germline, CDR1 KGHSH and CDR2 LQKENI. This CDR3 comprises 14 residues. As DNA, the CDR3 is TGTGCCAGCTCACCAAAGGGGTTCAGCCACGAGCAGTACTTC. This sequence encodes CASSPKGFSHEQYF.

The chain joins TRBV2 to TRBJ2-3, with 13 bases matching TRBD2. Trimming took 8 bases from V and 0 from J; bases not matched to a gene: 5. The germline V gene has CDR1 SNHLY and CDR2 FYNNEI. CDR3 length: 16 amino acids. CDR3 DNA: TGTGCCAGCGACACTAGCGGGAGGGGTAGCACAGATACGCAGTATTTT. It specifies CASDTSGRGSTDTQYF.

The CDR3 DNA reads TGTGCCAGCAGTTCCGGCAGCGGTTGGACTGAAGCTTTCTTT. This gives the protein CASSSGSGWTEAFF. The chain combines TRBV27 with TRBJ1-1; D not certain. The germline V gene has CDR1 MNHEY and CDR2 SMNVEV (reference sequence). The length of the CDR3 is 14 residues. The ends were cut back, 4 bases at V and 5 bases at J, with 14 bases in the middle.

V usage is TRBV7-9 and J usage is TRBJ1-1, with D possibly TRBD1 on 5 matching bases. Between the trimmed V and J ends, which lost 2 bases and 1 base, there was a span of 17 bases. This CDR3 is 17 amino acids long. Per germline, CDR1 SEHNR and CDR2 FQNEAQ (reference sequence). In nucleotides, the CDR3 is TGTGCCAGCAGCTTAAGATTTGGAGTAGGGGAGAACACTGAAGCTTTCTTT. Translation: CASSLRFGVGENTEAFF.

CDR3 sequence: CASTKTSGGGTDTQYF. The CDR3, as DNA: TGTGCCAGCACCAAAACTAGCGGGGGGGGGACAGATACGCAGTATTTT. This chain connects TRBV28 to TRBJ2-3, with TRBD2 matching 13 bases. CDR3 size: 16 residues. The germline V gene has CDR1 MDHEN and CDR2 SYDVKM. J was trimmed by 3 bases and V by 7 bases; bases with no gene match: 7. Variable domain in full (rest from reference TRBV28 and TRBJ2-3): DVKVTQSSRYLVKRTGEKVFLECVQDMDHENMFWYRQDPGLGLRLIYFSYDVKMKEKGDIPEGYSVSREKKERFSLILESASTNQTSMYLCASTKTSGGGTDTQYFGPGTRLTVL.

This clone came up once. The chain couples TRBV6-5 to TRBJ2-1; TRBD2 matches 9 bases. Germline values: CDR1 MNHEY, CDR2 SVGAGI. V shed 6 bases and J 8 bases; nucleotides not matched to a gene: 8. The CDR3 contains 14 residues. Here the CDR3 reads CASSDVVAGDEQFF. The CDR3 nucleotides read TGTGCCAGCAGCGACGTGGTAGCGGGAGATGAGCAGTTCTTC.

The chain uses TRBV5-1 and TRBJ2-1, with a weak D call TRBD2 (6 bases). Germline V gene sequence: CDR1 SGHRS, CDR2 YFSETQ. The CDR3 is 14 amino acids. Trimming left V 5 bases short and J 3 bases short, with 12 bases between. CDR3: CASSRASDYNEQFF. CDR3 sequence (DNA): TGCGCCAGCAGTCGGGCTAGCGACTACAATGAGCAGTTCTTC.

The chain recombines TRBV6-5 with TRBJ1-2; D is possibly TRBD1 (6 bases). V lost 6 bases and J lost 4, with 15 bases in between. CDR1 MNHEY and CDR2 SVGAGI come from the germline V gene. The CDR3 has 14 residues. The CDR3 reads CASRAPGHSYGYTF. In nucleotides, the CDR3 is TGTGCCAGCAGAGCGCCGGGACACAGCTATGGCTACACCTTC.

This clone showed up just a few times. The rearrangement links TRBV29-1 to TRBJ2-7; TRBD1 agrees at 7 bases. The CDR3 extends over 13 amino acids. With 4 bases clipped from V and 2 bases from J, the junction kept 5 bases outside the gene matches. CDR1 SQVTM and CDR2 ANQGSEA come from the germline V gene. CDR3 sequence: CSVGKGQTYEQYF. CDR3 bases: TGCAGCGTTGGGAAGGGACAGACCTACGAGCAGTACTTC.

The gene calls are TRBV30 and TRBJ2-5, with a weak D call TRBD2 (6 bases). Germline V gives CDR1 GTSNPN, CDR2 SVGIG (reference sequence). The CDR3 covers 13 residues. Trimming pared 7 bases from V and 4 bases from J, leaving 16 bases between. The CDR3 sequence is CAYSGEGGETQYF. CDR3 DNA sequence: TGTGCCTATAGCGGAGAGGGTGGAGAGACCCAGTACTTC.

This chain links TRBV6-6 with TRBJ2-1; 12 bases match TRBD2. The ends lost 7 bases at V and 5 bases at J; junction bases unmatched: 6. The CDR3 has 15 amino acids. Germline V gives CDR1 MNHNY, CDR2 SVGAGI (reference sequence). This CDR3 is CASIKTSGSHNEQFF. The CDR3 DNA is TGTGCCAGCATTAAGACTAGCGGGAGCCACAATGAGCAGTTCTTC.

A single count supports this clone. The rearrangement joins TRBV28 to TRBJ2-1; 7 bases align to TRBD1. Germline CDR1 and CDR2: MDHEN and SYDVKM. This CDR3 contains 13 residues. With V trimmed by 5 bases and J by 9 bases, 7 bases remained unmatched. CDR3 DNA: TGTGCCAGCAGTAATCCGCGGACAGGTGAGCAGTTCTTC. It codes for CASSNPRTGEQFF.